One and the same sample provided the 2 T cell receptor beta chains below, sequenced in a study of shared clonotypes between healthy human individuals. TCRdb's copy holds only in-frame clones and misses some; the assay was immunoSEQ multiplex PCR. The sample has more than 2,000,000 clones; approximately 93% are singletons. The sample taken for sequencing was naive CD4+ T cells from PBMCs. Subset described: CD45RA+ positively selected. The source is a man younger than 35 in good health. Some clones in this sample may be carry-over from other donors' samples.

This rearrangement joins TRBV10-2 to TRBJ2-2, with D possibly TRBD2 on 5 matching bases. CDR1 is WSHSY and CDR2 is SAAADI in the germline V gene. V lost 6 bases, J lost 3 bases, and 14 bases lay in between. The CDR3 loop spans 15 amino acids. The CDR3 sequence is CASRAGSRDTGELFF. In nucleotides, the CDR3 is TGCGCCAGCAGAGCTGGGAGTCGGGACACCGGGGAGCTGTTTTTT.

The chain combines TRBV28 with TRBJ1-1; D is possibly TRBD1 (5 bases). CDR3 size: 15 residues. The V end was cut by 2 bases, the J end by 8 bases, with 18 bases between. From germline, CDR1 is MDHEN and CDR2 SYDVKM. In nucleotides, the CDR3 is TGTGCCAGCAGTTTAGGCGGGACGCCTCGTGTAGAAGCTTTCTTT. Translated: CASSLGGTPRVEAFF.